This T cell receptor (beta chain) came from a study of sequential checkpoint blockade in melanoma. Study overall: Randomization was 1:1 between first-line nivolumab→ipilimumab and ipilimumab→nivolumab. Both treatment sequences were followed by maintenance nivolumab.

This clone occurred a few times. Treatment here: randomized to nivolumab then ipilimumab (arm A) or the reverse (arm B). None of the patients previously received DNA-damaging chemotherapy. Live CD3+CD8+ CD19− CD56− cells were sorted from PBMCs. The CDR3 is 16 residues long. Germline loops: CDR1 MNHNY, CDR2 SVGAGI (reference sequence). The V end lost 0 bases, the J end lost 8 bases, and 17 bases lay between the germline ends. The protocol was immunoSEQ multiplex PCR, while the TCRdb copy is restricted to in-frame clones and leaves out a portion. The table lists around 34,000 clones, approximately 77% of them singletons.

This chain links TRBV6-6 with TRBJ1-3; D may be TRBD1 (5 bases). The TCR was taken from a human donor with melanoma. Sample: CD8+ T cells sorted from blood (inferred from file names), taken from a patient given nivolumab and ipilimumab in sequence. The CDR3 nucleotides are TGTGCCAGCAGTTACTCGCCAGGGTATGACATGGACACCATATATTTT. Translated: CASSYSPGYDMDTIYF.